The TCR beta chain under discussion was sequenced for a study of blood T cell repertoires in COVID-19. Across the study: In each case, the material was cDNA or gDNA derived from T cells, B-cell-depleted T cells, or PBMCs.

Original analysis: Reference gene primers were amplified, and this amplification served to estimate nucleated cell counts. Repertoires were generated with immunoSEQ multiplex PCR, while TCRdb's copy carries only in-frame clones and drops some. V and J calls and clone size are those listed in that table; D and trimming were worked out from the DNA. The table records approximately 150,000 clones, 85% of them present only once. This clone was recorded once. The CDR3 contains 11 residues. Trimming took 2 bases from V and 16 from J, leaving 12 bases between them. Germline V gene lookup returns CDR1 GTSNPN and CDR2 SVGIG (reference sequence).

This TCR was recovered from a woman between 50 and 59 years old with COVID-19, enrolled during active disease. Sequenced: peripheral blood. The chain uses TRBV30 and TRBJ1-6; D uncertain. The CDR3 spells CAWSSLAFLHF. DNA for the CDR3: TGTGCCTGGAGTAGTTTGGCCTTTCTCCACTTT.